The 8 T cell receptor beta chains below come from one sample, sequenced in a study of blood T cells in healthy people across ages. PCR was performed a second time for about 7 to 12 cycles using a sample-barcoded 5' primer and a J-beta primer mix. TCRdb analysed the 5' RACE reads with MiXCR anew, one entry per CDR3 protein. Of some 760,000 distinct CDR3 sequences in the sample, 20% to 30% were seen once. The same data also contributed to another study, on T cells of mothers and their children.

Sample: blood. The receptors come from a boy younger than 18 in good health.

The chain carries TRBV7-9 and TRBJ2-3; D unresolved. Germline values: CDR1 SEHNR, CDR2 FQNEAQ (reference sequence). V lost 1 base, J lost 5 bases, and 13 bases lay in between. The CDR3 contains 15 residues. CDR3 nucleotides: TGTGCCAGCAGCTTAGACGGCCAGGAAGTAGATACGCAGTATTTT. This codes for CASSLDGQEVDTQYF.

This rearrangement joins TRBV20-1 to TRBJ2-1; 7 bases fit TRBD1. The V gene end was trimmed by 5 bases and the J gene end by 7 bases; junction bases not matched to a gene: 11. The CDR3 loop spans 14 amino acids. Germline CDR1 is DFQATT and CDR2 is SNEGSKA (reference sequence). CDR3 sequence reads: CSAPRQGLLNEQFF. The CDR3 DNA reads as TGCAGTGCTCCTAGACAGGGTCTTTTGAATGAGCAGTTCTTC.

The chain links TRBV5-5 to TRBJ2-7, with D maybe TRBD2 (5 bases). CDR1 is SGHKS and CDR2 is YYEKEE in the germline V gene (reference sequence). Trimming took 0 bases from V and 1 from J, leaving 17 bases between them. The CDR3 is 17 residues long. CDR3 in amino acids: CASSLASGYGISYEQYF. CDR3 nucleotide sequence: TGTGCCAGCAGCTTGGCCTCCGGATACGGGATATCCTACGAGCAGTACTTC.

The CDR3 spells CASSLAGGQVEQFF. DNA for the CDR3: TGTGCCAGCAGCTTAGCGGGGGGGCAAGTTGAGCAGTTCTTC. The J gene is TRBJ2-1, the V gene TRBV7-9; weak D call: TRBD2 (7 bases). This CDR3 comprises 14 residues. CDR1 and CDR2 from the germline V gene are SEHNR and FQNEAQ (reference sequence). V lost 0 bases to trimming and J lost 9 bases, with 12 bases between them.

This chain uses TRBV29-1 with TRBJ2-2; 11 bases map to TRBD1. In germline, CDR1 is SQVTM, CDR2 ANQGSEA. With 0 bases clipped from V and 5 bases from J, the junction kept 5 bases outside the gene matches. The CDR3 is 16 amino acids. DNA of the CDR3: TGCAGCGTTGAAGATCCGGGACAGGGGGTAACCGGGGAGCTGTTTTTT. It is translated as CSVEDPGQGVTGELFF.

In DNA, the CDR3 is TGTGCCAGCAGCCCCGGAGTCCCAGATACGCAGTATTTT. This codes for CASSPGVPDTQYF. This chain connects TRBV3-1 to TRBJ2-3, with unresolved D. With 4 bases removed from V and 4 bases from J, the gap between germline ends came to 9 bases. This CDR3 is 13 amino acids long. Germline CDR1 reads LGHDT; CDR2 reads YNNKEL (reference sequence).

This clonotype has just a few counts. The chain recombines TRBV6-5 with TRBJ2-5; the D is unclear. The germline CDR1 and CDR2 sequences are MNHEY and SVGAGI. The CDR3 is made up of 16 amino acids. V was cut by 0 bases and J by 2 bases, with 13 bases left in between. CDR3 bases: TGTGCCAGCAGTTACTCTAAGGCAGGATCACAAGAGACCCAGTACTTC. Translated, it gives CASSYSKAGSQETQYF.

J is TRBJ2-1 and V is TRBV27, with 10 nucleotides matching TRBD2. Germline V gives CDR1 MNHEY, CDR2 SMNVEV (reference sequence). The CDR3 runs to 15 residues. With 5 bases clipped from V and 6 bases from J, the junction kept 7 bases outside the gene matches. The CDR3 nucleotides read TGTGCCAGCAGTGTGACTAGCGGGTACTCCAATGAGCAGTTCTTC. This gives the protein CASSVTSGYSNEQFF.